A single sample is the source of the 11 T cell receptor beta chains below, sequenced in a study of beta chain features in type 1 diabetes. Study conclusions and caveats: Within each of all four CD4+ subsets, Type 1 diabetes patients had TCRB CDR3s that were moderately but significantly shorter.

Expressed TCRB transcripts got sequenced, as all isolated RNA was reverse transcribed. Sequenced by immunoSEQ multiplex PCR; TCRdb stores in-frame clones only, minus some. Here the sample spans hundreds of thousands of clones, roughly 13% being singletons. Their specific antigens are unknown. The source material was naive CD4+ T cells from blood. The receptors stem from a man aged 18-30 years with type 1 diabetes.

In this sample, this clone turned up a few times. The chain links TRBV5-4 to TRBJ2-1; the D is unclear. Deletions cut 4 bases from V and 5 bases from J, with 10 bases between. The CDR3 has 13 amino acids. Germline loops: CDR1 SGHNT, CDR2 YYREEE (reference sequence). The CDR3 bases are TGTGCCAGCAGCCTGGACGGAAACAATGAGCAGTTCTTC. Amino acid sequence: CASSLDGNNEQFF.

The rearrangement joins TRBV19 to TRBJ1-6, with 8 bases matching TRBD1. This CDR3 region has 14 residues. V lost 6 bases to trimming and J lost 10 bases; unmatched junction nucleotides: 8. In germline, CDR1 is LNHDA, CDR2 SQIVND (reference sequence). DNA for the CDR3: TGTGCCAGTAGCCCGACAGGGGCTCGGTCACCCCTCCACTTT. It specifies CASSPTGARSPLHF.

This sequence joins TRBV5-4 and TRBJ2-7; D unclear. Germline V gene data show CDR1 as SGHNT and CDR2 as YYREEE (reference sequence). V was cut by 0 bases and J by 7 bases, with 11 bases left in between. This CDR3 has 13 residues. In nucleotides, the CDR3 is TGTGCCAGCAGCTTGGGGGCTGGCGAAGAGCAGTACTTC. Its protein is CASSLGAGEEQYF.

This clone came up a few times. The chain combines TRBV2 with TRBJ2-7; 11 nucleotides agree with TRBD2. Looked up from germline, CDR1 is SNHLY and CDR2 is FYNNEI. This CDR3 has 14 amino acids. The ends lost 6 bases at V and 4 bases at J; junction bases unmatched: 5. CDR3 loop: CASSQTSGTYEQYF. The CDR3 coding sequence is TGTGCCAGCAGCCAGACTAGCGGGACTTACGAGCAGTACTTC.

This clone was seen a handful of times. The gene calls are TRBV12-5 and TRBJ2-1, with 10 bases lining up with TRBD2. CDR1 is LGHNT and CDR2 is FRNRAP in the germline V gene. The CDR3 is 16 residues long. Trimming took 2 bases from V and 4 from J; bases not matched to a gene: 5. Here the CDR3 reads CASGLIRTSGYNEQFF. As DNA, the CDR3 is TGTGCTAGTGGTTTGATTAGGACTAGCGGTTACAATGAGCAGTTCTTC. The full variable domain, in which reference TRBV12-5 and TRBJ2-1 provide the parts outside the CDR3, is DARVTQTPRHKVTEMGQEVTMRCQPILGHNTVFWYRQTMMQGLELLAYFRNRAPLDDSGMPKDRFSAEMPDATLATLKIQPSEPRDSAVYFCASGLIRTSGYNEQFFGPGTRLTVL.

The chain combines TRBV5-1 with TRBJ2-5, with 7 bases aligning to TRBD1. With V trimmed by 4 bases and J by 5 bases, 14 bases remained unmatched. The CDR3 totals 16 residues. CDR1 is SGHRS and CDR2 is YFSETQ in the germline V gene. The CDR3 is CASSLGTADPGETQYF. The CDR3 DNA is TGCGCCAGCAGCCTCGGGACAGCGGATCCGGGGGAGACCCAGTACTTC.

This clone was seen a few times. The chain uses TRBV7-6 and TRBJ2-3; D is unresolved. Trimming took 5 bases from V and 1 from J, leaving 7 bases between them. The germline V gene encodes CDR1 SGHVS and CDR2 FNYEAQ. This CDR3 contains 13 residues. CDR3 in amino acids: CASSQVGTDTQYF. DNA of the CDR3: TGTGCCAGCAGCCAGGTCGGCACAGATACGCAGTATTTT. Drawing the rest from reference TRBV7-6 and TRBJ2-3, the complete variable domain is GAGVSQSPRYKVTKRGQDVALRCDPISGHVSLYWYRQALGQGPEFLTYFNYEAQQDKSGLPNDRFSAERPEGSISTLTIQRTEQRDSAMYRCASSQVGTDTQYFGPGTRLTVL.

This clone has a handful of counts. V and J are TRBV13 and TRBJ1-3; D not certain. The germline gives CDR1 PRHDT, CDR2 FYEKMQ (reference sequence). This CDR3 spans 15 amino acids. The germline V and J ends were trimmed by 5 bases and 0 bases, with 11 bases remaining between them. CDR3 sequence: CASSPQQVSGNTIYF. CDR3 bases: TGTGCCAGCAGCCCGCAACAAGTCTCTGGAAACACCATATATTTT.

Only a few counts were recorded for this clone. V usage is TRBV7-2 and J usage is TRBJ1-5; D not resolved. This CDR3 has 13 residues. Germline lookup yields CDR1 SGHTA and CDR2 FQGNSA. With 4 bases removed from V and 5 bases from J, the gap between germline ends came to 9 bases. DNA for the CDR3: TGTGCCAGCAGCTCCCACCCTTATCAGCCCCAGCATTTT. Its translation: CASSSHPYQPQHF.

This clone came up a few times. The chain combines TRBV7-2 with TRBJ2-2; 8 nucleotides align to TRBD1. Germline V gene data show CDR1 as SGHTA and CDR2 as FQGNSA. V lost 1 base and J lost 1; bases outside the gene matches: 2. This CDR3 region has 16 residues. CDR3 DNA: TGTGCCAGCAGCTTAGGAGGGACAGGGAACACCGGGGAGCTGTTTTTT. Translation: CASSLGGTGNTGELFF.

This clone was counted only a few times. The chain links TRBV6-5 to TRBJ1-5; D is unresolved. This CDR3 region has 13 residues. Germline V gene data show CDR1 as MNHEY and CDR2 as SVGAGI. V gave up 0 bases and J gave up 3 bases, with 3 bases separating them. The CDR3 DNA reads as TGTGCCAGCAGTTACTCGGTCAATCAGCCCCAGCATTTT. This codes for CASSYSVNQPQHF.